The 28 T cell receptor beta chains below come from one sample, sequenced in a study of regulatory T cells in long-lasting Graves disease. As to time point: newly diagnosed GD, antithyroid drugs for less than 3 months. Following extraction of RNA from PBMCs, that RNA was used to make the TCR library. Assembly of TCR beta libraries relied on iRepertoire HTBI primers together with Arm-PCR of CDR3 regions. TCRdb analysed the multiplex PCR reads with MiXCR anew, one entry per CDR3 protein. The table has about 470,000 distinct CDR3 sequences, more than 13% seen once. These sequences were also reported in another study, on T cells in Graves' hyperthyroidism and ophthalmopathy.

The input for sequencing was peripheral blood mononuclear cells (PBMCs), taken at new diagnosis, from a patient treated with antithyroid drugs. These receptors originate from a woman in her twenties or thirties with Graves disease.

This clonotype was observed at least ten times. The rearrangement uses TRBV11-2 and TRBJ1-1; TRBD1 aligns across 8 bases. This CDR3 comprises 13 residues. V gave up 2 bases and J gave up 4 bases; unmatched junction bases: 0. Germline V gene sequence: CDR1 SGHAT, CDR2 FQNNGV. The CDR3 is CASSLQGATEAFF. In nucleotides, the CDR3 is TGTGCCAGCAGCTTACAGGGGGCCACTGAAGCTTTCTTT.

This clonotype has at least ten counts. The chain joins TRBV13 to TRBJ2-1; a weak D match, TRBD1 (6 bases). The CDR3 covers 11 residues. V lost 5 bases and J 16 bases, leaving 15 bases between the germline ends. The germline gives CDR1 PRHDT, CDR2 FYEKMQ (reference sequence). In DNA, the CDR3 is TGTGCCAGCAGCCCCGACAGGAGACCTTTCTTC. Residues: CASSPDRRPFF.

In this sample, this clonotype turned up many times. The genes are TRBV11-3 and TRBJ1-1; D not resolved. The V gene lost 2 bases and the J gene lost 4 bases, with 8 bases spanning the gap. The CDR3 consists of 13 residues. CDR1 is SGHNT and CDR2 is YENEEA in the germline V gene. The CDR3 loop reads CASSLIGSTEAFF. In DNA form, the CDR3 reads TGTGCCAGCAGCTTAATAGGGAGCACTGAAGCTTTCTTT. Together with reference TRBV11-3 and TRBJ1-1, the CDR3 gives the full variable domain: EAGVVQSPRYKIIEKKQPVAFWCNPISGHNTLYWYLQNLGQGPELLIRYENEEAVDDSQLPKDRFSAERLKGVDSTLKIQPAELGDSAVYLCASSLIGSTEAFFGQGTRLTVV.

V usage is TRBV12-3 or TRBV12-4 and J usage is TRBJ2-3; D unresolved. Trimming stripped 1 base from V and 8 bases from J, with 4 bases between. This CDR3 comprises 11 residues. The CDR3 is CASSLERTQYF. DNA of the CDR3: TGTGCCAGCAGTTTAGAACGTACGCAGTATTTT.

In its sample, this clonotype was seen many times. The rearrangement uses TRBV2 and TRBJ2-1; D unclear. Looked up from germline, CDR1 is SNHLY and CDR2 is FYNNEI. V was clipped by 0 bases and J by 0 bases, with 12 bases between them. CDR3 length: 17 amino acids. The CDR3, as DNA: TGTGCCAGCAGTGAAGCCCTCGGGTTAGCCTCCTACAATGAGCAGTTCTTC. Translation gives CASSEALGLASYNEQFF.

The sample holds a few counts of this clonotype. A much larger clone is a single base away; this may be a read error. The missing conserved phenylalanine or tryptophan at the end of this CDR3 makes a read error likely. V usage is TRBV27 and J usage is TRBJ1-1, with D unclear. Trimming removed 2 bases at V and 1 base at J, with 8 bases between. This CDR3 has 14 amino acids. Germline V CDR1 and CDR2: MNHEY, SMNVEV (reference sequence). The CDR3 loop reads CASSLRRQNTEAFI. The DNA for the CDR3 is TGTGCCAGCAGTTTAAGACGGCAGAACACTGAAGCTTTCATT.

This clonotype has a count of ten or more. The rearrangement joins TRBV10-1 to TRBJ2-5; no clear D gene. V gave up 10 bases and J gave up 4 bases, with 16 bases separating them. Germline V gene sequence: CDR1 WNHNN, CDR2 SYGVQD (reference sequence). The CDR3 sequence is 13 residues long. CDR3 nucleotides: TGCGCCAAAGACTTCCCGCACCCAGAGACCCAGTACTTC. It yields the protein CAKDFPHPETQYF.

V usage is TRBV14 and J usage is TRBJ2-1, with 7 positions matching TRBD2. The junction had 10 bases not matched to a gene; V was cut back by 4 bases and J by 7 bases. Germline V gives CDR1 SGHDN, CDR2 FVKESK. This CDR3 is 15 amino acids long. DNA for the CDR3: TGTGCCAGCAGCCCCAATGGACTAGGGAGGAATGAGCAGTTCTTC. Translation gives CASSPNGLGRNEQFF.

The chain combines TRBV24-1 with TRBJ2-1; D remains ambiguous. The CDR3 length is 14 residues. The germline gives CDR1 KGHDR, CDR2 SFDVKD. V lost 3 bases and J 8 bases, leaving 13 bases between the germline ends. This CDR3 reads CATSDQSTAYEQFF. The CDR3 region has the DNA TGTGCCACCAGTGATCAGTCCACGGCATATGAGCAGTTCTTC.

This clonotype was observed at least ten times. The chain couples TRBV30 to TRBJ2-1; D perhaps matches TRBD2 (5 bases). Looked up from germline, CDR1 is GTSNPN and CDR2 is SVGIG (reference sequence). Trimming left V 0 bases short and J 7 bases short, with 10 bases between. The CDR3 has 13 amino acids. This CDR3 reads CAWSVQSGNEQFF. The CDR3 DNA reads as TGTGCCTGGAGTGTACAGTCGGGGAATGAGCAGTTCTTC. The variable domain in full, with the rest retrieved from reference TRBV30 and TRBJ2-1, is SQTIHQWPATLVQPVGSPLSLECTVEGTSNPNLYWYRQAAGRGLQLLFYSVGIGQISSEVPQNLSASRPQDRQFILSSKKLLLSDSGFYLCAWSVQSGNEQFFGPGTRLTVL.

This clonotype was picked up a small number of times. The rearrangement links TRBV10-3 to TRBJ2-1, with D tentatively TRBD1 (6 bases). Between the trimmed V and J ends, which lost 10 bases and 0 bases, there was a span of 16 bases. Per germline, CDR1 ENHRY and CDR2 SYGVKD. This CDR3 region has 15 residues. For the CDR3, the DNA is TGTGCCACAACCAGACTGGACAGCTCCTACAATGAGCAGTTCTTC. It specifies CATTRLDSSYNEQFF.

This clonotype was counted many times. The chain has TRBV27 and TRBJ2-7, with 8 nucleotides matching TRBD2. Germline V CDR1 and CDR2: MNHEY, SMNVEV (reference sequence). J lost 2 bases, V lost 1 base, and 4 bases had no gene match. This CDR3 has 15 residues. This CDR3 reads CASSLYPGLAYEQYF. CDR3 bases: TGTGCCAGCAGTTTATACCCGGGACTAGCCTACGAGCAGTACTTC.

Many counts were recorded for this clonotype. V gene TRBV6-5 combines with J gene TRBJ2-7; 10 bases are a match to TRBD2. The J segment lost 7 bases and the V segment lost 0 bases, leaving 15 bases of the junction unmatched. Germline CDR1 reads MNHEY; CDR2 reads SVGAGI. This CDR3 has 18 amino acids. The CDR3 here is CASSYSSHSASGRGEQYF. CDR3 DNA sequence: TGTGCCAGCAGTTACTCGAGTCATTCCGCTAGCGGGAGAGGGGAGCAGTACTTC.

The chain is built from TRBV4-1 and TRBJ2-2; no clear D. The CDR3 extends over 14 amino acids. Germline values: CDR1 MGHRA, CDR2 YSYEKL. V was trimmed by 4 bases and J by 3 bases, leaving 9 bases between them. The CDR3 DNA is TGCGCCAGCAGCCCACTTTCATACACCGGGGAGCTGTTTTTT. Its protein product is CASSPLSYTGELFF.

In its sample, this clonotype was seen many times. The rearrangement uses TRBV11-2 and TRBJ2-1, with unresolved D. V was pared by 5 bases and J by 10 bases, with 15 bases between. The CDR3 is 13 amino acids. Germline loops: CDR1 SGHAT, CDR2 FQNNGV. CDR3 nucleotides: TGTGCCAGCAGCCCAGCGCCCCTTCGAGAGCAGTTCTTC. This encodes CASSPAPLREQFF.

This clonotype was detected many times. This chain connects TRBV28 to TRBJ2-3; 7 nucleotides match TRBD2. V lost 5 bases, J lost 5 bases, and 13 bases stayed unmatched. Per germline, CDR1 MDHEN and CDR2 SYDVKM. The CDR3 has 16 amino acids. The CDR3 DNA reads TGTGCCAGCAGTGGGACTATACGGGAGAAGGAAGATACGCAGTATTTT. Translating it yields CASSGTIREKEDTQYF.

This chain links TRBV9 with TRBJ2-1; 12 bases line up with TRBD2. Trimming removed 4 bases from V and 7 bases from J; junction bases left unmatched: 9. The CDR3 loop spans 16 amino acids. Germline V gives CDR1 SGDLS, CDR2 YYNGEE. CDR3 nucleotides: TGTGCCAGCAGCTGGGGGCTAGCGGGAGGGGGTAATGAGCAGTTCTTC. Protein sequence: CASSWGLAGGGNEQFF.

In regard to this clonotype: A much more abundant neighbour one base away suggests this may be a read error. V is TRBV5-8 and J is TRBJ1-4, with D perhaps TRBD1 (5 bases). This CDR3 is built from 14 residues. Trimming took 4 bases from V and 5 from J, leaving 12 bases between them. Germline V gene lookup returns CDR1 SGHTS and CDR2 YDEGEE. CDR3 region: CASSPGLRNEKLFF. The DNA of the CDR3 is TGTGCCAGCAGCCCGGGACTGAGGAATGAAAAACTGTTTTTT.

This clonotype was observed many times. The chain has TRBV20-1 and TRBJ1-5, with D possibly being TRBD1 (6 bases). Germline CDR1 and CDR2: DFQATT and SNEGSKA (reference sequence). With 2 bases removed from V and 7 bases from J, the gap between germline ends came to 12 bases. The CDR3 contains 13 residues. CDR3 in DNA: TGCAGTGCTAGATTTAGGGGGAGGCAGCCCCAGCATTTT. This encodes CSARFRGRQPQHF.

This clonotype occurred many times. This rearrangement joins TRBV11-3 to TRBJ2-2, with TRBD2 matching over 8 bases. The V gene's germline CDR1 is SGHNT and CDR2 YENEEA. The ends lost 9 bases at V and 9 bases at J; junction bases unmatched: 6. The CDR3 length is 12 residues. The CDR3 reads CASGAGVRELFF. CDR3 sequence (DNA): TGTGCCAGTGGAGCGGGAGTCCGGGAGCTGTTTTTT. The whole variable domain, remainder taken from reference TRBV11-3 and TRBJ2-2, is EAGVVQSPRYKIIEKKQPVAFWCNPISGHNTLYWYLQNLGQGPELLIRYENEEAVDDSQLPKDRFSAERLKGVDSTLKIQPAELGDSAVYLCASGAGVRELFFGEGSRLTVL.

This clonotype was counted a few times. A read error is possible here, since a much larger clone lies one base away. This chain uses TRBV2 with TRBJ2-3, with TRBD2 matching 7 bases. The CDR3 consists of 14 residues. The V segment lost 5 bases and the J segment 5 bases; nucleotides outside the gene matches: 7. Germline lookup yields CDR1 SNHLY and CDR2 FYNNEI. This chain's CDR3 is CASSRGGSQDTQYF. Here the CDR3 DNA reads TGTGCCAGCAGTAGAGGCGGGAGTCAAGATACGCAGTATTTT.

As to this clonotype: Since a much larger clone is just one base distant, this may be a read error. The J gene is TRBJ2-7, the V gene TRBV28; TRBD1 matches at 11 bases. J was trimmed by 7 bases and V by 5 bases; bases with no gene match: 13. The CDR3 length is 16 residues. The germline gives CDR1 MDHEN, CDR2 SYDVKM. The CDR3 DNA reads as TGTGCCAGCAGTACCAGGACAGGGGGCATATACAATGAGCAGTACTTC. It codes for CASSTRTGGIYNEQYF. Variable domain in full (rest from reference TRBV28 and TRBJ2-7): DVKVTQSSRYLVKRTGEKVFLECVQDMDHENMFWYRQDPGLGLRLIYFSYDVKMKEKGDIPEGYSVSREKKERFSLILESASTNQTSMYLCASSTRTGGIYNEQYFGPGTRLTVT.

This clonotype was seen ten or more times. This chain uses TRBV11-2 with TRBJ1-1; no definite D call. This CDR3 has 12 amino acids. Per germline, CDR1 SGHAT and CDR2 FQNNGV. V was cut by 5 bases and J by 6 bases, with 10 bases left in between. CDR3 protein: CASSTSAAEAFF. The CDR3 DNA is TGTGCCAGCAGCACATCCGCCGCTGAAGCTTTCTTT. Complete variable domain (other parts from reference TRBV11-2 and TRBJ1-1): EAGVAQSPRYKIIEKRQSVAFWCNPISGHATLYWYQQILGQGPKLLIQFQNNGVVDDSQLPKDRFSAERLKGVDSTLKIQPAKLEDSAVYLCASSTSAAEAFFGQGTRLTVV.

This clonotype was recorded at least ten times. The rearrangement links TRBV10-3 to TRBJ2-1, with 10 bases lining up with TRBD2. The CDR3 length is 17 residues. Germline-derived CDR1 and CDR2 are ENHRY and SYGVKD. V shed 6 bases, J shed 6 bases, and the junction held 14 bases outside the gene matches. The CDR3 bases are TGTGCCATCAGATTTAGCCTTAGCGGGAGGACTGGCAATGAGCAGTTCTTC. Protein sequence: CAIRFSLSGRTGNEQFF.

This clonotype was observed at least ten times. The V and J genes are TRBV20-1 and TRBJ2-5; D may be TRBD2 (6 bases). Germline CDR1 and CDR2: DFQATT and SNEGSKA (reference sequence). The V end was cut by 0 bases, the J end by 3 bases, with 20 bases between. The CDR3 length is 17 residues. The CDR3 region is CSARDFAGGSTKETQYF. CDR3 coding DNA: TGCAGTGCTAGAGATTTCGCCGGGGGATCAACGAAAGAGACCCAGTACTTC.

In its sample, this clonotype was seen a few times. A junction boundary mismatches the germline segment, possibly from a read error. The chain couples TRBV2 to TRBJ2-2; D perhaps matches TRBD1 (6 bases). Germline CDR1 is SNHLY and CDR2 is FYNNEI. CDR3 length: 19 amino acids. The CDR3: CASSRLGAASGVNTGELFF. CDR3 in DNA: TGCGCCAGCAGCCGACTGGGGGCTGCCAGCGGAGTGAACACCGGGGAGCTGTTTTTT.

This clonotype was seen at least ten times. This chain joins TRBV7-3 and TRBJ2-5; a possible D gene is TRBD2 (6 bases). The V and J ends lost 8 bases and 5 bases respectively, with 21 bases between them. The CDR3 extends over 15 amino acids. CDR1 is SGHTA, CDR2 FQGTGA, per germline. CDR3 amino acids: CASGTSGGTGETQYF. DNA of the CDR3: TGTGCCAGCGGAACCTCTGGCGGGACTGGGGAGACCCAGTACTTC.

Points on this clonotype: This may be a read error, as it is one base from a much larger clone. The chain links TRBV7-9 to TRBJ1-5; possibly TRBD1 for D (6 bases). Germline CDR1 and CDR2: SEHNR and FQNEAQ (reference sequence). The CDR3 is made up of 16 amino acids. CDR3 sequence: CTSSSEGAGGNQPQHF. CDR3 in DNA: TGTACCAGCAGCTCAGAGGGCGCAGGGGGCAATCAGCCCCAGCATTTT.